This TCR beta chain was documented in a study of T cells in Graves' hyperthyroidism and ophthalmopathy. Study-wide context: Initial diagnosis, before any treatment, was when peripheral blood was collected. Study outcomes and limitations: Within blood appeared most thyroid clonotypes that had expanded above 0.001.

PBMCs were collected from a roughly 10 ml volume of fresh peripheral blood. This clonotype has ten or more counts. Its specificity is unknown. Germline V gives CDR1 SGHKS, CDR2 YYEKEE (reference sequence). CDR3 length: 14 amino acids. The V and J ends lost 1 base and 2 bases respectively, with 8 bases between them. Researchers took RNA transcripts and amplified the TCR beta CDR3 regions from them. The HTBI primer set was used in a first-round RT-PCR of the TCR CDR3. TCRdb reanalysed the multiplex PCR reads using MiXCR and keeps one entry per CDR3 protein. The sample lists around 350,000 distinct CDR3 sequences; 13% to 15% were seen once.

V is TRBV5-5 and J is TRBJ2-3; D is ambiguous. The specimen was blood. This receptor was identified in a woman aged 55 to 70 with Graves' ophthalmopathy. CDR3 residues: CASSLRDHTDTQYF. In nucleotides, the CDR3 is TGTGCCAGCAGCTTGCGAGACCACACAGATACGCAGTATTTT. The whole variable domain, filled in from reference TRBV5-5 and TRBJ2-3, reads DAGVTQSPTHLIKTRGQQVTLRCSPISGHKSVSWYQQVLGQGPQFIFQYYEKEERGRGNFPDRFSARQFPNYSSELNVNALLLGDSALYLCASSLRDHTDTQYFGPGTRLTVL.